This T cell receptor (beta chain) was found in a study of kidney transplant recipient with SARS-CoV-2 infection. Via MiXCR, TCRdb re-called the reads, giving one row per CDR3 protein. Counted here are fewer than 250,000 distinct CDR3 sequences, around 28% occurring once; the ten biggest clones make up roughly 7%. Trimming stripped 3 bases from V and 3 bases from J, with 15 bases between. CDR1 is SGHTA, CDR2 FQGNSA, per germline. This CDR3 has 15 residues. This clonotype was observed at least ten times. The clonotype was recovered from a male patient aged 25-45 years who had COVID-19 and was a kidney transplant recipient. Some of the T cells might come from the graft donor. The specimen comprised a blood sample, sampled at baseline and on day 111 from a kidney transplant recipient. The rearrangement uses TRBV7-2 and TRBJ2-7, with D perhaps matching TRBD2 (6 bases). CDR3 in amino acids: CASSLSEGGGYEQYF. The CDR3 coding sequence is TGTGCCAGCAGCTTGTCGGAGGGCGGAGGCTACGAGCAGTACTTC.